The rows below give T cell receptor beta chains drawn from one sample of a study of radiotherapy plus CTLA-4 blockade in lung cancer. The table came from immunoSEQ multiplex PCR; TCRdb's copy has only in-frame clones and leaves some out. Here the sample spans 34,000 or so clones, 70% to 75% being singletons. Material: peripheral blood, obtained from a patient treated with radiotherapy plus ipilimumab. The receptor set was obtained from a human donor with non-small cell lung cancer that progressed on radiotherapy plus ipilimumab. Each CDR3 is given without its conserved first and last residue. Part of the rows lack a size; the others show once, few, many or a class for expanded clones.

V gene	J gene	clone size	CDR3 protein
TRBV11-1	TRBJ2-5	NA	ASSSPSQGLETQY
TRBV29-1	TRBJ1-2	NA	SVGGQENNYGYT
TRBV28	TRBJ2-1	NA	ASSFWLAGAYNEQF
TRBV7-9	TRBJ1-1	NA	ASSTRTGIATEAF
TRBV9	TRBJ2-2	NA	AGSAIGPGQGTGELF
TRBV27	TRBJ2-7	NA	ASSYSAGAHEQY
TRBV6-5	TRBJ1-2	NA	ASSSGQGDGYT
TRBV4-3	TRBJ1-2	NA	ASSQDWEDNYDGYT
TRBV6-5	TRBJ1-2	NA	ASSYSYRNFYGYT
TRBV6-5	TRBJ2-3	NA	ASRNGDTDTQY
TRBV6-5	TRBJ2-7	once	ASSYDRTSSYEQY
TRBV25-1	TRBJ2-5	NA	ASRRDQETQY
TRBV6-1	TRBJ2-7	NA	ASTRVRERSEQY
TRBV19	TRBJ2-4	NA	ASSISGTGKNIQY
TRBV9	TRBJ1-2	NA	ADHGPPGSPGVYT
TRBV5-1	TRBJ2-7	NA	ASSETPGQSGYEQY
TRBV7-9	TRBJ2-7	NA	ASSPWDSYEQY
TRBV15	TRBJ2-7	NA	ATSRDRASSYEQY
TRBV7-8	TRBJ1-5	NA	ASSLAYGTSNQPQH
TRBV12-5	TRBJ2-5	NA	ASGLVLHNEVGQETQY
TRBV27	TRBJ2-6	NA	ASSEWDPGYKSRANVLT
TRBV7-9	TRBJ2-2	NA	ASSFSGQGLTGELF
TRBV10-3	TRBJ2-4	NA	ATGLAGGTKNIQY
TRBV5-6	TRBJ2-1	few	ASSLSGSRQYNEQF
TRBV7-2	TRBJ2-7	NA	ASSLDAGWGYEQY
TRBV9	TRBJ2-2	once	ASSVLETHSGELF
TRBV7-2	TRBJ2-3	NA	ASSRRQGADTQY
TRBV5-6	TRBJ2-1	NA	ASRAGTGDNEQF
TRBV29-1	TRBJ2-7	NA	SVGTGQGYEQY
TRBV5-6	TRBJ2-1	few	ASSFGDRAYNEQF
TRBV30	TRBJ1-2	NA	AWSLSRGYT
TRBV5-8	TRBJ2-5	NA	ASSGGTRGRETQY
TRBV28	TRBJ2-5	once	ASTEGAQETQY
TRBV20-1	TRBJ1-1	few	SAGRTEAF
TRBV4-3	TRBJ1-6	NA	ASSRGIQGSRPNSPLH
TRBV10-3	TRBJ2-3	NA	AINPSDTDTQY
TRBV10-3	TRBJ2-5	NA	AISVAQQETQY
TRBV6-5	TRBJ1-5	few	ASSLDRFQPQH
TRBV6-1	TRBJ1-1	NA	ASSPFEGTEAF
TRBV5-4	TRBJ1-1	NA	ASSPKLGNTEAF
TRBV5-1	TRBJ2-3	NA	ASSLASGRDTQY
TRBV19	TRBJ2-5	NA	ASSGTLRQTQY
TRBV4-1	TRBJ1-1	NA	ASSQEQGADTEAF
TRBV6-1	TRBJ2-7	NA	ASSEFGQGPYEQY
TRBV5-6	TRBJ2-5	NA	ASSSRLEGYAQETQY